This entry features one T cell receptor (beta chain) sequence. There are 13 residues in the CDR3. Per the germline V gene, CDR1 is LNHDA and CDR2 is SQIVND (reference sequence). Trimming shortened V by 0 bases and J by 4 bases, and 6 bases separated the two germline ends. The PCR made use of 60 Vbeta and 13 Jbeta primers. Data came from immunoSEQ multiplex PCR; TCRdb stores just in-frame clones and leaves some out. The table lists about 130,000 clones, 70% to 85% of them singletons, with approximately 1.2% in the top ten. This sample was included in a study of cytomegalovirus exposure and HLA in healthy donors.

The sample consisted of PBMCs. The clonotype comes from a boy between 10 and 17 years old in good health and CMV-seronegative. This rearrangement joins TRBV19 to TRBJ1-2; no clear D. As DNA, the CDR3 is TGTGCCAGTAGTATAGAGGAGGGCTATGGCTACACCTTC. Its protein is CASSIEEGYGYTF.